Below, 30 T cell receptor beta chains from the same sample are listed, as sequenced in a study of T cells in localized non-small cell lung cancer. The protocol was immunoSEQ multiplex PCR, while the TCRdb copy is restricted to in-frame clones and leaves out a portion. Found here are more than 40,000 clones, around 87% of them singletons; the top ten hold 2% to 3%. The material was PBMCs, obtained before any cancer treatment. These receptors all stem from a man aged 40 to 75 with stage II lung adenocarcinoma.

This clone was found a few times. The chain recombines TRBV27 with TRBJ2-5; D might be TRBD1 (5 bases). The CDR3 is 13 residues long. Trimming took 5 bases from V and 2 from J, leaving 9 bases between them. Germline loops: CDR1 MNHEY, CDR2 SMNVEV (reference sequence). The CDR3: CASSPTVQETQYF. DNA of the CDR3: TGTGCCAGCAGTCCGACAGTACAAGAGACCCAGTACTTC.

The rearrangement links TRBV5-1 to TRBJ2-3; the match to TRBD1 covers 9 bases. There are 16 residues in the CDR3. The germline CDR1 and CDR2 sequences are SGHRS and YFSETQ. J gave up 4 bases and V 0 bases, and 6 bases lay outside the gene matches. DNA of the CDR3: TGCGCCAGCAGCTTGGTGGGGACAGGGCTGGCAGATACGCAGTATTTT. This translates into CASSLVGTGLADTQYF.

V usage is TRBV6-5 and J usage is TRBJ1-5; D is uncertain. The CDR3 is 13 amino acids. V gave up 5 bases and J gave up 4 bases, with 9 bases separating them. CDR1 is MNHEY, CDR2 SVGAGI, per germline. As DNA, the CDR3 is TGTGCCAGCAGTCCCGCCAGGAATCAGCCCCAGCATTTT. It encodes CASSPARNQPQHF.

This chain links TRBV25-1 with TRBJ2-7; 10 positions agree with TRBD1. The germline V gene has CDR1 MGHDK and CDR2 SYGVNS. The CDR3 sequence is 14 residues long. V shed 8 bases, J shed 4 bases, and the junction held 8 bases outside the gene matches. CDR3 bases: TGTGCCAGCCGGCGGACAGGGGGTACATACGAGCAGTACTTC. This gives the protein CASRRTGGTYEQYF.

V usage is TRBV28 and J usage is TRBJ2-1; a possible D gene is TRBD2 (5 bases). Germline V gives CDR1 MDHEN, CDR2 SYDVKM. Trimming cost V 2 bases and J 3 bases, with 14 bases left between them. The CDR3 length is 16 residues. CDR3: CASSLGVEDFYNEQFF. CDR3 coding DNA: TGTGCCAGCAGTTTAGGGGTGGAGGATTTCTACAATGAGCAGTTCTTC.

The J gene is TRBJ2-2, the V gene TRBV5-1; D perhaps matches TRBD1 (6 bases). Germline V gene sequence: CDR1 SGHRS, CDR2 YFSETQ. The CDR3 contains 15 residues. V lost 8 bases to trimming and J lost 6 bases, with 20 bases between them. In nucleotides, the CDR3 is TGCGCCAGTAACAGGGTGGCGGGTCATTCCGGGGAGCTGTTTTTT. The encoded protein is CASNRVAGHSGELFF.

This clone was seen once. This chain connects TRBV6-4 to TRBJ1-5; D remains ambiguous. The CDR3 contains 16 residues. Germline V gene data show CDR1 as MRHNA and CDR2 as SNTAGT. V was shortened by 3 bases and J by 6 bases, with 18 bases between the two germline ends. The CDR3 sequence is CASSEASGCLAQPQHF. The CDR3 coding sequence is TGTGCCAGCAGTGAAGCCTCCGGTTGTTTGGCTCAGCCCCAGCATTTT.

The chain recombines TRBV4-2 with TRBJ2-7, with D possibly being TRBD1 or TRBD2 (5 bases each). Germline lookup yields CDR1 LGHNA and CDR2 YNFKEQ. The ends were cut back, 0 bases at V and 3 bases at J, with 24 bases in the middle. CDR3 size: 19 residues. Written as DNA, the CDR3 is TGTGCCAGCAGCCAAGATCGACGGCTTATGGGGGACGTCCGCTACGAGCAGTACTTC. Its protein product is CASSQDRRLMGDVRYEQYF.

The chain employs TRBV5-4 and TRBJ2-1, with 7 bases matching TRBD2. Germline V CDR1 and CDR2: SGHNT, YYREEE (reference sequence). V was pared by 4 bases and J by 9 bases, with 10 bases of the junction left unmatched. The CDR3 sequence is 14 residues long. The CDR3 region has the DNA TGTGCCAGCAGCCGCGGCAGGGAGGGTAGTGAGCAGTTCTTC. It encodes CASSRGREGSEQFF.

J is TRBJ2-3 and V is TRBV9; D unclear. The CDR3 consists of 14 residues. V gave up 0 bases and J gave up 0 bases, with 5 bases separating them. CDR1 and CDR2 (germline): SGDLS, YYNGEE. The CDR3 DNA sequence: TGTGCCAGCAGCGTAGGGGGAAGCACAGATACGCAGTATTTT. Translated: CASSVGGSTDTQYF.

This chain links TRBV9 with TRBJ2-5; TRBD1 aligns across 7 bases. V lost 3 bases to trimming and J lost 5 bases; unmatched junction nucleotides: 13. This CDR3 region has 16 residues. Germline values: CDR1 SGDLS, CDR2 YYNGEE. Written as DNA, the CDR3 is TGTGCCAGCAGCGCCCTACAGGGGAGCAGGGGGGAGACCCAGTACTTC. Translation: CASSALQGSRGETQYF.

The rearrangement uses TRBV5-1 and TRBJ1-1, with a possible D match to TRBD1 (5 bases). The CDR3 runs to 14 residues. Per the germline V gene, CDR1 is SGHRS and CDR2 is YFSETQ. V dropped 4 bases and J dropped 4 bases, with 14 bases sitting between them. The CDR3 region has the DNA TGCGCCAGCAGCGTAGGTACGGGGGGCACTGAAGCTTTCTTT. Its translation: CASSVGTGGTEAFF.

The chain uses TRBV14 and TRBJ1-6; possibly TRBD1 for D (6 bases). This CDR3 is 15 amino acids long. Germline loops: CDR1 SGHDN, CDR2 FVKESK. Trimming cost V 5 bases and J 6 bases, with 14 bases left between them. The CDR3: CASSFSGGRNSPLHF. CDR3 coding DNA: TGTGCCAGCAGCTTCTCGGGGGGGCGTAATTCACCCCTCCACTTT.

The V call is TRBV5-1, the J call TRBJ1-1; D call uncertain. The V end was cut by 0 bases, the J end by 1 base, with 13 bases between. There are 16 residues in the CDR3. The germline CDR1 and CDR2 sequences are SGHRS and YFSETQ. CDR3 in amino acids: CASSLVPMDQNTEAFF. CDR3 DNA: TGCGCCAGCAGCTTGGTTCCCATGGATCAGAACACTGAAGCTTTCTTT.

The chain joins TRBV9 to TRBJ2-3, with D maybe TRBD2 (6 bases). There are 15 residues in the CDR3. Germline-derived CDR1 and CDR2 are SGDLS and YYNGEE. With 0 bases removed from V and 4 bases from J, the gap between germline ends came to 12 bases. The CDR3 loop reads CASSVEGREADTQYF. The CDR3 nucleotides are TGTGCCAGCAGCGTAGAGGGCAGGGAGGCAGATACGCAGTATTTT.

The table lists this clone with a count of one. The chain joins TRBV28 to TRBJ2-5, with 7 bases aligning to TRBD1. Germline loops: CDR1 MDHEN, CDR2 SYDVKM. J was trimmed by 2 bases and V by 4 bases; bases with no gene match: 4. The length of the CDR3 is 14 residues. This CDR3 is CASSSRDSQETQYF. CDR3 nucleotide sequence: TGTGCCAGCAGTTCCCGGGACAGTCAAGAGACCCAGTACTTC.

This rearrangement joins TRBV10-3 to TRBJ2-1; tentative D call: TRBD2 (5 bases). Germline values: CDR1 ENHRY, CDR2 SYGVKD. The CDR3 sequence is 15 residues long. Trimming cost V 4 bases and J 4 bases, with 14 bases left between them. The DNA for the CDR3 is TGTGCCATCAGTGGGGCGGCCGGGGTGTACAATGAGCAGTTCTTC. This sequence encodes CAISGAAGVYNEQFF.

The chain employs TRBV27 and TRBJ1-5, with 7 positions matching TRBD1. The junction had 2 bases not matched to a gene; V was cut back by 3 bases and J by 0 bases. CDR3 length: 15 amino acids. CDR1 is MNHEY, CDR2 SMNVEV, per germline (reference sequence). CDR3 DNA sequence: TGTGCCAGCAGTTTGAACAGGGGTAGCAATCAGCCCCAGCATTTT. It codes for CASSLNRGSNQPQHF.

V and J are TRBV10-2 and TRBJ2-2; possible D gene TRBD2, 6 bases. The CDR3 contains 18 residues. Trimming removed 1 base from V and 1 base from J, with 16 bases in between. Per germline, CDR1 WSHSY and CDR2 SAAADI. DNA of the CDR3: TGCGCCAGCAGTGAGTGGGGGGACGGCGTCCTGAACACCGGGGAGCTGTTTTTT. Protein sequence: CASSEWGDGVLNTGELFF.

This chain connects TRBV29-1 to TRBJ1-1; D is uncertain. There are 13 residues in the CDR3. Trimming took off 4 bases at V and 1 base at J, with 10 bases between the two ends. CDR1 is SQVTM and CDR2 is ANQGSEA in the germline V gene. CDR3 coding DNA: TGCAGCGTTGTTGGGCCGTGGAACACTGAAGCTTTCTTT. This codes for CSVVGPWNTEAFF. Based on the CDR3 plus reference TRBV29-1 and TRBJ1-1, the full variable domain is SAVISQKPSRDICQRGTSLTIQCQVDSQVTMMFWYRQQPGQSLTLIATANQGSEATYESGFVIDKFPISRPNLTFSTLTVSNMSPEDSSIYLCSVVGPWNTEAFFGQGTRLTVV.

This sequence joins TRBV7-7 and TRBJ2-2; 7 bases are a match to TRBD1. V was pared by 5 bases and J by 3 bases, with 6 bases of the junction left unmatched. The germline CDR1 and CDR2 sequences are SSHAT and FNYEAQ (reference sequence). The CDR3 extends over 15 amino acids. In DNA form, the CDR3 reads TGTGCCAGCAGCCCTAATACAGGGGACACCGGGGAGCTGTTTTTT. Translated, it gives CASSPNTGDTGELFF. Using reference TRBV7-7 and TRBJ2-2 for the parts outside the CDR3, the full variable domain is GAGVSQSPRYKVTKRGQDVTLRCDPISSHATLYWYQQALGQGPEFLTYFNYEAQPDKSGLPSDRFSAERPEGSISTLTIQRTEQRDSAMYRCASSPNTGDTGELFFGEGSRLTVL.

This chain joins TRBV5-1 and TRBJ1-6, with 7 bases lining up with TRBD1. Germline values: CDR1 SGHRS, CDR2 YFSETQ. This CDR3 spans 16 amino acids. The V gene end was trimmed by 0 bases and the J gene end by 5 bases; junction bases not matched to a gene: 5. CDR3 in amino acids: CASSLETGENNSPLHF. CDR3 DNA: TGCGCCAGCAGCTTGGAAACAGGGGAGAATAATTCACCCCTCCACTTT.

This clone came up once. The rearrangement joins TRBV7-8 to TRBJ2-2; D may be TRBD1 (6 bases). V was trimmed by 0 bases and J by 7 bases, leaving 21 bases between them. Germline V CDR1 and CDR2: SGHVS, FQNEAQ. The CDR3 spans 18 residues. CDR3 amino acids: CASSLAVPGVVLGGELFF. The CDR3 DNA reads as TGTGCCAGCAGCTTAGCAGTCCCAGGGGTCGTGTTGGGCGGGGAGCTGTTTTTT. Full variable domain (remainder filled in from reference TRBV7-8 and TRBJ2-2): GAGVSQSPRYKVAKRGQDVALRCDPISGHVSLFWYQQALGQGPEFLTYFQNEAQLDKSGLPSDRFFAERPEGSVSTLKIQRTQQEDSAVYLCASSLAVPGVVLGGELFFGEGSRLTVL.

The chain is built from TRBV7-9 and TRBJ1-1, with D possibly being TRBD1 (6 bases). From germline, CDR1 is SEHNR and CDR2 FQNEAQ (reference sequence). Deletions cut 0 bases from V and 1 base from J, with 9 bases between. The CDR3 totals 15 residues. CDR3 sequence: CASSLAGQSNTEAFF. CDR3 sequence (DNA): TGTGCCAGCAGCTTAGCGGGACAATCGAACACTGAAGCTTTCTTT.

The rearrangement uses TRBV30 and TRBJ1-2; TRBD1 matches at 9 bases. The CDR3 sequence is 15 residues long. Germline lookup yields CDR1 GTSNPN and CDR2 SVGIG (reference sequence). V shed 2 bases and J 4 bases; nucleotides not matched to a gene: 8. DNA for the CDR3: TGTGCCTGGAGTAAGGGACAGGGAATATCCTATGGCTACACCTTC. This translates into CAWSKGQGISYGYTF.

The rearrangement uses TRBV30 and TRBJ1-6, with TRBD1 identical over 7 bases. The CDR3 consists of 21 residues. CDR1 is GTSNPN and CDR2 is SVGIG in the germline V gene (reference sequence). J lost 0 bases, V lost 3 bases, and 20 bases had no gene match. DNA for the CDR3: TGTGCCTGGAGCCGCAAATTTCCCGGGACAGACTTTAGCTCCTATAATTCACCCCTCCACTTT. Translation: CAWSRKFPGTDFSSYNSPLHF.

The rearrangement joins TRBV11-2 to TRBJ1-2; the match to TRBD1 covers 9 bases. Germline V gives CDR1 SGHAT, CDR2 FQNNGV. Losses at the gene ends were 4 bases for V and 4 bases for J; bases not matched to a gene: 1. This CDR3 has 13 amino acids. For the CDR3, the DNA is TGTGCCAGCAGCTCGGGACAGGGCTATGGCTACACCTTC. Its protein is CASSSGQGYGYTF.

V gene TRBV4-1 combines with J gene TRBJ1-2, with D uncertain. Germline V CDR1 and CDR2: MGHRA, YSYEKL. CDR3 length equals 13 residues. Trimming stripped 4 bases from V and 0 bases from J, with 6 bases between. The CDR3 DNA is TGCGCCAGCAGCCTGCAATCTAACTATGGCTACACCTTC. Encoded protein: CASSLQSNYGYTF.

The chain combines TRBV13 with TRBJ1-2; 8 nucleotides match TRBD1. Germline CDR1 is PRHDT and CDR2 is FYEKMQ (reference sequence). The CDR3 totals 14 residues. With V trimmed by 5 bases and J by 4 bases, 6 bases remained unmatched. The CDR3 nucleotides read TGTGCCAGCAGCCCCACAGGGGGGAGCTATGGCTACACCTTC. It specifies CASSPTGGSYGYTF.

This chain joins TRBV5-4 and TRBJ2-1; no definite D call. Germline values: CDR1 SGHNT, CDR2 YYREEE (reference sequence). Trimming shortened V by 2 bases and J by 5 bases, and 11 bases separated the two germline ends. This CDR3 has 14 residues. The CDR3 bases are TGTGCCAGCAGCTTCGGAGACCGGAACAATGAGCAGTTCTTC. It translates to CASSFGDRNNEQFF.